The 23 T cell receptor beta chains presented below share a single source sample, sequenced in a study of blood T cell repertoires in COVID-19. Repertoires were generated with immunoSEQ multiplex PCR, while TCRdb's copy carries only in-frame clones and drops some. The sample lists 200,000 or so clones; nearly 90% were seen once. What was sequenced was peripheral blood. These receptor sequences come from a woman aged 40 to 50 who had recovered from COVID-19.

The rearrangement joins TRBV6-1 to TRBJ2-3; TRBD2 matches 8 bases. Looked up from germline, CDR1 is MNHNS and CDR2 is SASEGT. This CDR3 has 16 amino acids. The V and J ends lost 4 bases and 0 bases, in that order; junction bases with no gene match: 6. The CDR3 here is CASSVLAGSSTDTQYF. The DNA for the CDR3 is TGTGCCAGCAGTGTATTAGCGGGATCCAGCACAGATACGCAGTATTTT.

This clone was picked up one time. The V gene is TRBV21-1, the J gene TRBJ2-5; the D call in the table, TRBD1, was not verified against the DNA. TRBV21-1 is shown as a pseudogene. The CDR3 contains 16 residues. The CDR3 here is CASIKGGDRGQETQYF. The CDR3 DNA reads as TGTGCCAGTATCAAAGGGGGGGACAGGGGACAAGAGACCCAGTACTTC.

The rearrangement joins TRBV4-1 to TRBJ2-1; a possible D gene is TRBD2 (6 bases). The germline V gene encodes CDR1 MGHRA and CDR2 YSYEKL. The CDR3 covers 15 residues. V was trimmed by 0 bases and J by 4 bases, leaving 10 bases between them. Here the CDR3 reads CASSQDLGLYNEQFF. The CDR3 nucleotides are TGCGCCAGCAGCCAAGATCTCGGACTATACAATGAGCAGTTCTTC.

V is TRBV7-3 and J is TRBJ2-3; 13 nucleotides match TRBD2. V lost 5 bases to trimming and J lost 1 base; unmatched junction nucleotides: 9. CDR1 SGHTA and CDR2 FQGTGA come from the germline V gene. This CDR3 has 18 amino acids. The CDR3 DNA follows: TGTGCCAGCAGCCCCATGACTAGCGGGAGGTGGGGCACAGATACGCAGTATTTT. Protein sequence: CASSPMTSGRWGTDTQYF.

The chain couples TRBV11-2 to TRBJ2-1; 12 bases match TRBD2. This CDR3 contains 15 residues. The J segment lost 6 bases and the V segment lost 5 bases, leaving 5 bases of the junction unmatched. Germline CDR1 SGHAT, CDR2 FQNNGV. Here the CDR3 reads CASSVLAGGLNEQFF. The CDR3 coding sequence is TGTGCCAGCAGCGTACTAGCGGGAGGCCTCAATGAGCAGTTCTTC.

The chain couples TRBV7-2 to TRBJ1-2; 7 positions match TRBD1. Trimming cost V 4 bases and J 7 bases; bases outside gene matches: 3. Germline V CDR1 and CDR2: SGHTA, FQGNSA. The CDR3 loop spans 12 amino acids. For the CDR3, the DNA is TGTGCCAGCAGCTCCAGGGGGTCTGGCTACACCTTC. Amino acids: CASSSRGSGYTF.

The V call is TRBV18, the J call TRBJ2-1; TRBD1 matches at 8 bases. The CDR3 has 17 amino acids. CDR1 and CDR2 from the germline V gene are KGHSH and LQKENI. V was pared by 4 bases and J by 4 bases, with 12 bases of the junction left unmatched. CDR3 sequence (DNA): TGTGCCAGCTCACTAATCCGCCCGACAGGGGCATACAATGAGCAGTTCTTC. Translation gives CASSLIRPTGAYNEQFF.

This chain links TRBV6-6 with TRBJ1-4; D remains ambiguous. V was trimmed by 6 bases and J by 8 bases, leaving 10 bases between them. CDR1 MNHNY and CDR2 SVGAGI come from the germline V gene (reference sequence). The CDR3 runs 12 residues. The CDR3 here is CASSKAGEKLFF. The CDR3, as DNA: TGTGCCAGCAGCAAAGCGGGGGAAAAACTGTTTTTT.

The CDR3 sequence is CASSSGQPNTGELFF. The CDR3 region has the DNA TGTGCCAGCAGCTCGGGACAACCGAACACCGGGGAGCTGTTTTTT. The V gene is TRBV6-2 or TRBV6-3, the J gene TRBJ2-2; weak D call: TRBD1 (6 bases). V gave up 6 bases and J gave up 0 bases, with 11 bases separating them. Looked up from germline, CDR1 is MNHEY and CDR2 is SVGEGT. The CDR3 sequence is 15 residues long.

The chain joins TRBV10-3 to TRBJ1-6; 9 bases are a match to TRBD1. V trimming: 10 bases; J trimming: 10 bases; junction bases outside the gene matches: 17. Per germline, CDR1 ENHRY and CDR2 SYGVKD. The CDR3 consists of 16 residues. CDR3 in amino acids: CATNMGTGYGGSPLHF. The CDR3 coding sequence is TGTGCCACCAACATGGGGACAGGGTACGGGGGGTCACCCCTCCACTTT.

The rearrangement joins TRBV7-6 to TRBJ2-2; tentative D call: TRBD2 (5 bases). Deletions cut 5 bases from V and 6 bases from J, with 16 bases between. CDR3 size: 15 residues. CDR1 and CDR2 from the germline V gene are SGHVS and FNYEAQ. The CDR3 sequence: CASSQIPEVAGELFF. In DNA, the CDR3 is TGTGCCAGCAGCCAAATTCCGGAGGTCGCCGGGGAGCTGTTTTTT.

The V and J genes are TRBV7-2 and TRBJ2-3; 7 nucleotides align to TRBD1. CDR3 length: 14 amino acids. CDR1 is SGHTA, CDR2 FQGNSA, per germline. Trimming at V came to 5 bases and at J to 3 bases, leaving 5 bases not matched to a gene. The CDR3 here is CASSPGQHTDTQYF. The CDR3 region has the DNA TGTGCCAGCAGCCCGGGACAGCATACAGATACGCAGTATTTT.

The chain is built from TRBV4-3 and TRBJ2-3; D not resolved. CDR1 and CDR2 (germline): LGHNA, YSLEER. The V end was cut by 3 bases, the J end by 2 bases, with 3 bases between. The CDR3 loop spans 12 amino acids. The CDR3 coding sequence is TGCGCCAGCAGCCAGGCCACAGATACGCAGTATTTT. This gives the protein CASSQATDTQYF.

The V call is TRBV7-2, the J call TRBJ2-5; 8 nucleotides line up with TRBD2. Germline-derived CDR1 and CDR2 are SGHTA and FQGNSA. The length of the CDR3 is 16 residues. J lost 1 base, V lost 5 bases, and 9 bases had no gene match. The CDR3 is CASSGGPGGIQETQYF. The CDR3 DNA is TGTGCCAGCAGCGGAGGTCCGGGGGGGATCCAAGAGACCCAGTACTTC.

In its sample, this clone was seen once. This CDR3 is CASSVGTGVEKLFF. The CDR3 DNA sequence: TGTGCCAGCAGCGTGGGGACAGGGGTTGAAAAACTGTTTTTT. This chain connects TRBV9 to TRBJ1-4; TRBD1 agrees at 10 bases. Germline loops: CDR1 SGDLS, CDR2 YYNGEE. The CDR3 has 14 residues. The trim removed 2 bases at V and 7 bases at J, leaving 2 bases unmatched.

The chain joins TRBV18 to TRBJ2-1; D unclear. CDR1 KGHSH and CDR2 LQKENI come from the germline V gene. The CDR3 spans 18 residues. V was trimmed by 0 bases and J by 0 bases, leaving 15 bases between them. In DNA form, the CDR3 reads TGTGCCAGCTCACCACCTGAAGGCCGTCGCGGCTCCTACAATGAGCAGTTCTTC. Its protein is CASSPPEGRRGSYNEQFF.

The chain combines TRBV7-8 with TRBJ1-2; D call uncertain. Germline CDR1 SGHVS, CDR2 FQNEAQ. The CDR3 is made up of 14 amino acids. The V end was cut by 2 bases, the J end by 3 bases, with 10 bases between. CDR3 coding DNA: TGTGCCAGCAGCTTAAGTGAGCTGGACTATGGCTACACCTTC. Its translation: CASSLSELDYGYTF.

The chain uses TRBV7-3 and TRBJ2-3; TRBD1 agrees at 7 bases. Germline CDR1 is SGHTA and CDR2 is FQGTGA. The V gene end was trimmed by 5 bases and the J gene end by 6 bases; junction bases not matched to a gene: 14. The CDR3 runs to 16 residues. The CDR3 is CASSPTPGQRGDTQYF. DNA for the CDR3: TGTGCCAGCAGCCCGACTCCGGGACAGAGAGGGGATACGCAGTATTTT. The whole variable domain, remainder taken from reference TRBV7-3 and TRBJ2-3, is GAGVSQTPSNKVTEKGKYVELRCDPISGHTALYWYRQSLGQGPEFLIYFQGTGAADDSGLPNDRFFAVRPEGSVSTLKIQRTERGDSAVYLCASSPTPGQRGDTQYFGPGTRLTVL.

This sequence joins TRBV19 and TRBJ1-1; D uncertain. Trimming cost V 8 bases and J 5 bases, with 6 bases left between them. The germline V gene has CDR1 LNHDA and CDR2 SQIVND (reference sequence). This CDR3 is 10 amino acids long. The CDR3 sequence is CASVATEAFF. CDR3 nucleotides: TGTGCCAGTGTGGCAACTGAAGCTTTCTTT.

J is TRBJ1-1 and V is TRBV4-3; 10 positions match TRBD1. V lost 3 bases and J lost 1; bases outside the gene matches: 8. CDR1 is LGHNA, CDR2 YSLEER, per germline. The CDR3 is made up of 17 amino acids. In DNA, the CDR3 is TGCGCCAGCAGCCACGAACTAGGACAGGGGGAGAACACTGAAGCTTTCTTT. Translating gives CASSHELGQGENTEAFF.

The genes are TRBV19 and TRBJ2-1; the D gene is possibly TRBD2 (6 bases). V was shortened by 10 bases and J by 4 bases, with 14 bases between the two germline ends. Germline V gene sequence: CDR1 LNHDA, CDR2 SQIVND (reference sequence). The CDR3 extends over 13 amino acids. Written as DNA, the CDR3 is TGTGCCACTAAGGGAGGAGGGTACAATGAGCAGTTCTTC. Translation gives CATKGGGYNEQFF.

The genes are TRBV4-3 and TRBJ2-2; D unclear. The CDR3 has 14 residues. V shed 5 bases and J shed 0 bases, with 7 bases lying between them. In germline, CDR1 is LGHNA, CDR2 YSLEER. CDR3 in DNA: TGCGCCAGCAGCGAGGAAACGAACACCGGGGAGCTGTTTTTT. It codes for CASSEETNTGELFF.

This clone was detected only once. This chain links TRBV6-5 with TRBJ2-7; D unresolved. The germline CDR1 and CDR2 sequences are MNHEY and SVGAGI. The CDR3 loop spans 15 amino acids. Trimming left V 2 bases short and J 3 bases short, with 14 bases between. In DNA, the CDR3 is TGTGCCAGCAGTTACGCACTCCCAGAGGTCTACGAGCAGTACTTC. This codes for CASSYALPEVYEQYF.